Sequencing of this T cell receptor (beta chain) was carried out in a study of blood T cell repertoires in COVID-19. Assay used: immunoSEQ multiplex PCR; TCRdb lists only in-frame clones, some missing. The sample yields fewer than 350,000 clones, approximately 81% seen once. V was cut by 0 bases and J by 4 bases, with 9 bases left in between. In germline, CDR1 is LGHNA, CDR2 YNFKEQ. CDR3 size: 14 residues. The sequenced sample was peripheral blood. The rearrangement joins TRBV4-2 to TRBJ1-2; D remains unclear. This sequence originates from a woman between 55 and 75 years old with active or convalescent COVID-19. The CDR3 DNA sequence: TGTGCCAGCAGCCAAGATTACCTAACCTATGGCTACACCTTC. Translating gives CASSQDYLTYGYTF.